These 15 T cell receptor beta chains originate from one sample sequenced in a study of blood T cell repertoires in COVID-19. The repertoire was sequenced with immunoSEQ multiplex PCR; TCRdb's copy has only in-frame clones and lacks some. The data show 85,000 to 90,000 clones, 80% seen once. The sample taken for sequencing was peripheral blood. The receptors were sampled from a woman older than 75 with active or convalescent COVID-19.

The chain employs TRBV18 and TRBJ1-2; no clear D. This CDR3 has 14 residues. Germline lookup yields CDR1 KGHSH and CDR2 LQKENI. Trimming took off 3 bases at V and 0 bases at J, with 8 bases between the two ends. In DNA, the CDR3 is TGTGCCAGCTCACCTCCTTTCCCTAACTATGGCTACACCTTC. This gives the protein CASSPPFPNYGYTF. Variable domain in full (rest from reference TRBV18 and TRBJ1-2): NAGVMQNPRHLVRRRGQEARLRCSPMKGHSHVYWYRQLPEEGLKFMVYLQKENIIDESGMPKERFSAEFPKEGPSILRIQQVVRGDSAAYFCASSPPFPNYGYTFGSGTRLTVV.

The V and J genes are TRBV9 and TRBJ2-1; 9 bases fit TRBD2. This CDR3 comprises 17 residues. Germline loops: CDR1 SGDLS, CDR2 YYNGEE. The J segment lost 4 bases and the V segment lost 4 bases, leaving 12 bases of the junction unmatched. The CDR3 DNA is TGTGCCAGCAGCCCATGGGATGAGAGCGGGGGGTACAATGAGCAGTTCTTC. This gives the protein CASSPWDESGGYNEQFF.

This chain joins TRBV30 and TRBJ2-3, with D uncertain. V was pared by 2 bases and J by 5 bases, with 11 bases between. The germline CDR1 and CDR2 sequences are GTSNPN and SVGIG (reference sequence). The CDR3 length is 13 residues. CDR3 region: CAWSRLVKDTQYF. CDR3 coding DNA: TGTGCCTGGAGTCGTCTAGTCAAAGATACGCAGTATTTT.

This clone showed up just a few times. DNA for the CDR3: TGTGCCAGCAGCCCCCTCCCAGGGGTCCACGGGGAGCTGTTTTTT. Protein sequence: CASSPLPGVHGELFF. The V gene is TRBV6-4, the J gene TRBJ2-2; TRBD1 is a possible D gene (6 bases). The germline V and J ends were trimmed by 6 bases and 7 bases, with 18 bases remaining between them. CDR1 MRHNA and CDR2 SNTAGT come from the germline V gene. This CDR3 contains 15 residues.

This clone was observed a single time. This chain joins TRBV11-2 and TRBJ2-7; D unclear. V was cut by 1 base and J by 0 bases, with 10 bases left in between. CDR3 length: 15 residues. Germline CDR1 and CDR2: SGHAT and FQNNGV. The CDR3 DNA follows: TGTGCCAGCAGCTTAGGGCAGAGGAGCTCCTACGAGCAGTACTTC. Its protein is CASSLGQRSSYEQYF. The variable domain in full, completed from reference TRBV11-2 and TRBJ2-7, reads EAGVAQSPRYKIIEKRQSVAFWCNPISGHATLYWYQQILGQGPKLLIQFQNNGVVDDSQLPKDRFSAERLKGVDSTLKIQPAKLEDSAVYLCASSLGQRSSYEQYFGPGTRLTVT.

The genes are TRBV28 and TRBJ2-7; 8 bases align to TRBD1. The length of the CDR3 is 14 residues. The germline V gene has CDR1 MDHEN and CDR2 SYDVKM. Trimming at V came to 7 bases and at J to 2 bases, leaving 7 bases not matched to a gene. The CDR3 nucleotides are TGTGCCAGCACCTCAGGACAGGGACCCTACGAGCAGTACTTC. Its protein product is CASTSGQGPYEQYF.

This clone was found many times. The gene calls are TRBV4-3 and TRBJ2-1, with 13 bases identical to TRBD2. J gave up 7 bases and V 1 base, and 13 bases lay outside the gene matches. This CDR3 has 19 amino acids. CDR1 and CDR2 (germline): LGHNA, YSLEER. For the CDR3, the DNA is TGCGCCAGCAGCCAAGCGATACTAGCGGGAGGGCCGTCGGGAAATGAGCAGTTCTTC. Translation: CASSQAILAGGPSGNEQFF.

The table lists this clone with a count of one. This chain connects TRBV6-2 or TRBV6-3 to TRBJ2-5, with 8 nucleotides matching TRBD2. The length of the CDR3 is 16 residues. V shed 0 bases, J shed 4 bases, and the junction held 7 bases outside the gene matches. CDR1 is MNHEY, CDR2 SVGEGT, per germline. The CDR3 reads CASSYSAGGAGETQYF. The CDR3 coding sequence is TGTGCCAGCAGTTACTCTGCGGGGGGCGCAGGAGAGACCCAGTACTTC.

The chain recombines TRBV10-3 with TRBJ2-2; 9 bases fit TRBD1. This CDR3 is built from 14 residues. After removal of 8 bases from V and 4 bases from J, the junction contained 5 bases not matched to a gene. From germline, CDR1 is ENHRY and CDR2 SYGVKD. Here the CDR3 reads CAISGQGGTGELFF. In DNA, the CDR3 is TGTGCCATCTCGGGACAGGGTGGCACCGGGGAGCTGTTTTTT.

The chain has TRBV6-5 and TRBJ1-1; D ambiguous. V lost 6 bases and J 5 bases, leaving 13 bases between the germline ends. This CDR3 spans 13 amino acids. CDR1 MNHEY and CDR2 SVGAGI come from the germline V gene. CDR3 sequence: CASSAGKFTEAFF. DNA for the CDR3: TGTGCCAGCAGCGCCGGGAAGTTTACTGAAGCTTTCTTT.

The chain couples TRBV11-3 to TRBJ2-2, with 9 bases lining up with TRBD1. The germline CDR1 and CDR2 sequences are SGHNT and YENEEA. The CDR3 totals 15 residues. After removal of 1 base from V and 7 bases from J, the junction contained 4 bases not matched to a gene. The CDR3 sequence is CASSLGTGAIGELFF. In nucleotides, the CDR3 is TGTGCCAGCAGCTTAGGGACAGGGGCAATCGGGGAGCTGTTTTTT.

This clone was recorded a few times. The CDR3 sequence: CAGGQGDTGELFF. CDR3 in DNA: TGTGCGGGGGGACAGGGGGACACCGGGGAGCTGTTTTTT. The gene calls are TRBV28 and TRBJ2-2, with TRBD1 identical over 11 bases. The CDR3 loop spans 13 amino acids. Germline loops: CDR1 MDHEN, CDR2 SYDVKM. Using reference TRBV28 and TRBJ2-2 for the parts outside the CDR3, the full variable domain is DVKVTQSSRYLVKRTGEKVFLECVQDMDHENMFWYRQDPGLGLRLIYFSYDVKMKEKGDIPEGYSVSREKKERFSLILESASTNQTSMYLCAGGQGDTGELFFGEGSRLTVL.

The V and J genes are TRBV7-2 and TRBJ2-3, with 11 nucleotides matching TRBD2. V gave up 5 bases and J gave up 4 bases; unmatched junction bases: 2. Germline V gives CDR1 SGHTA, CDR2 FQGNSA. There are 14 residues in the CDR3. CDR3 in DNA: TGTGCCAGCAGCAAGGGACTAGCGGCAGATACGCAGTATTTT. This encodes CASSKGLAADTQYF.

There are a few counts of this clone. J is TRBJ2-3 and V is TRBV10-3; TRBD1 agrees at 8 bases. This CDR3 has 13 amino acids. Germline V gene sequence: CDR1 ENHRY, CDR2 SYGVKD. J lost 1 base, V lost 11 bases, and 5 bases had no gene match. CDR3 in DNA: TGTGCCGTCGGGACAGGCGGCACAGATACGCAGTATTTT. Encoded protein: CAVGTGGTDTQYF.

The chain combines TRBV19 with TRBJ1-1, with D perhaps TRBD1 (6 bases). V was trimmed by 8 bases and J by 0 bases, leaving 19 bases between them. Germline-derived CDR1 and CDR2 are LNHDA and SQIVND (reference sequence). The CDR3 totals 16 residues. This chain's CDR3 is CASQGGQFNMNTEAFF. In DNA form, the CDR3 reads TGTGCCAGTCAGGGCGGACAGTTTAACATGAACACTGAAGCTTTCTTT.